These T cell receptor beta chains were read from a single sample in a study of read filtering for tumor transcriptome and immune sequencing. One entry per CDR3 protein, called by TCRdb with MiXCR from the reads. The top ten clones hold approximately 11% of a sample with some 120,000 distinct CDR3 sequences, over 10% of them seen once. The sample comprised a population of CD138-negative cells sorted from bone marrow. Receptors originate from a donor aged 40 or over with multiple myeloma. The CDR3 runs from the conserved cysteine through the conserved F or W. Each record gives: V gene, J gene, D gene, clone size, CDR3 DNA, CDR3 protein. The D gene is left open where the match is weak. The listing skips clone size in some rows; elsewhere it reads once, few, many or a size class.

>TRBV20-1|TRBJ2-1|TRBD2|many
TGCAGTGCTAGTGCTAGCGGGGGGCTTTACTACAATGAGCAGTTCTTC
CSASASGGLYYNEQFF
>TRBV4-1|TRBJ1-1|TRBD1|many
TGCGCCAGCAGCCAAGGACAGGGAGGACGCGCTGAAGCTTTCTTT
CASSQGQGGRAEAFF
>TRBV20-1|TRBJ2-5|NA|many
TGCAGTGCTCCGTTACAGGGTGGAGAGACCCAGTACTTC
CSAPLQGGETQYF
>TRBV20-1|TRBJ2-3|TRBD2|many
TGCAGTGCTAGATCTGAGACTAGCAGAGGAACAGATACGCAGTATTTT
CSARSETSRGTDTQYF
>TRBV28|TRBJ1-5|NA|many
TGTGCCACCCACGGATCCAATCAGCCCCAGCATTTT
CATHGSNQPQHF
>TRBV20-1|TRBJ2-5|NA|many
TGCAGTGCTACCGCGCGGGTAGCGAGAAGCTCGGAGACCCAGTACTTC
CSATARVARSSETQYF
>TRBV7-2|TRBJ2-1|NA|many
TGTGCCAGCGAGAGGTGGGGGTACAATGAGCAGTTCTTC
CASERWGYNEQFF
>TRBV7-2|TRBJ2-3|NA|NA
TGTGCCAGCAGCTTTCGGGGGAGCCCCGAAGATACGCAGTATTTT
CASSFRGSPEDTQYF
>TRBV7-9|TRBJ2-1|NA|many
TGTGCCAGCAGCTTCAGCAATGAGCAGTTCTTC
CASSFSNEQFF
>TRBV7-2|TRBJ2-3|NA|many
TGTGCCAGCAGCCCCCGTTTGACAGGTTACACAGATACGCAGTATTTT
CASSPRLTGYTDTQYF
>TRBV10-2|TRBJ1-1|NA|many
TGCGCCAGCAGTGAGTCGGGAGAGAACACTGAAGCTTTCTTT
CASSESGENTEAFF
>TRBV12-3/TRBV12-4|TRBJ2-5|NA|NA
TGTGCCAGCAGTTCCACATACAGGGCGGGGGAGACAGAGACCCAGTACTTC
CASSSTYRAGETETQYF
>TRBV29-1|TRBJ1-1|TRBD1|many
TGCAGCGTTGATTCGGCGGGGGACAGGGAAGCTTTCTTT
CSVDSAGDREAFF
>TRBV15|TRBJ2-1|TRBD1|many
TGTGCCACCAGCAGAACCCCGACAGGGTCGGGCAATGAGCAGTTCTTC
CATSRTPTGSGNEQFF
>TRBV4-1|TRBJ1-5|NA|many
TGCGCCAGCAGCCAAGGTGGCAGCTATCAGCCCCAGCATTTT
CASSQGGSYQPQHF
>TRBV7-2|TRBJ2-3|TRBD1|many
TGTGCCAGCAGCTTACAGGGGGTAGGGGCAGATACGCAGTATTTT
CASSLQGVGADTQYF
>TRBV5-5|TRBJ2-7|NA|few
TGTGCCAGCAGCTCCGGCTCCGAGACAGACTACGAGCAGTACTTC
CASSSGSETDYEQYF
>TRBV27|TRBJ2-1|NA|many
TGTGCCAGCAGCTTAAGAGAATACAATGAGCAGTTCTTC
CASSLREYNEQFF
>TRBV5-1|TRBJ2-5|TRBD1|NA
TGCGCCAGCAGCTGGGACAGACAAGAGACCCAGTACTTC
CASSWDRQETQYF
>TRBV3-1|TRBJ2-1|NA|many
TGTGCCAGCAGCCAAGATACGGGGCAAGTCCCGTTCTTC
CASSQDTGQVPFF
>TRBV18|TRBJ2-6|NA|many
TGTGCCAGCTCACAATTCGACATCCAGGGGGCCAACGTCCTGACTTTC
CASSQFDIQGANVLTF
>TRBV6-9|TRBJ2-7|NA|few
TGTGCCAGCAGGACCCGGGGCAGCGCGGGGGAGCAGTACTTC
CASRTRGSAGEQYF
>TRBV11-1|TRBJ2-5|NA|many
TGTGCCAGCAGCTTAGCCCGGGGTGGAGAGACCCAGTACTTC
CASSLARGGETQYF
>TRBV7-2|TRBJ2-1|TRBD2|NA
TGTGCCAGCAGCATTGGGACTAGCGGGGCCCTCTCCCACAATGAGCAGTTCTTC
CASSIGTSGALSHNEQFF
>TRBV7-9|TRBJ2-5|NA|NA
TGTGCCAACAGCTTTCTGCCGGGAGCCAGAGAGACCCAGTACTTC
CANSFLPGARETQYF
>TRBV6-1|TRBJ1-1|NA|many
TGTGCCAGCAGTGAACAGGACACTGAAGCTTTCTTT
CASSEQDTEAFF
>TRBV30|TRBJ2-1|NA|many
TGTGCCTGGAGTGCGATGACTACCCTGGATGAGCAGTTCTTC
CAWSAMTTLDEQFF
>TRBV7-9|TRBJ2-1|NA|many
TGTGCCAGCAGCGACGGACAGCAGCTATACAATGAGCAGTTCTTC
CASSDGQQLYNEQFF
>TRBV9|TRBJ2-3|NA|NA
TGTGCCAGCAGTCGTAGATATGGGCTTGGAGATACGCAGTATTTT
CASSRRYGLGDTQYF
>TRBV12-5|TRBJ2-6|NA|few
TGTGCTAGTTCCCCCGCAGTGTCTGGGGCCAACGTCCTGACTTTC
CASSPAVSGANVLTF
>TRBV5-1|TRBJ2-3|TRBD1|many
TGCGCCAGCAGCTTGGAGCCCAGGGGGTCCCATACGCAGTATTTT
CASSLEPRGSHTQYF
>TRBV7-9|TRBJ2-5|NA|NA
TGTGCCAGCAGCCCTCGGGACTTACAAGAGACCCAGTACTTC
CASSPRDLQETQYF
>TRBV5-1|TRBJ1-1|NA|many
TGCGCCAGCACCCCCGGGGGATGGGACAAGAACACTGAAGCTTTCTTT
CASTPGGWDKNTEAFF
>TRBV7-9|TRBJ2-1|TRBD1|few
TGTGCCAGCAGACCTTTTGGGACAGGGCCCCACAATGAGCAGTTCTTC
CASRPFGTGPHNEQFF
>TRBV28|TRBJ2-7|TRBD1|many
TGTGCCAGCAGGCCGGGACAGGCCACCTACGAGCAGTACTTC
CASRPGQATYEQYF
>TRBV7-9|TRBJ1-1|NA|many
TGTGCCAGCAGCTCGAGTGGGCGGAACACTGAAGCTTTCTTT
CASSSSGRNTEAFF
>TRBV11-2|TRBJ1-3|NA|few
TGTGCCAGCAGCTTATCTGGGATGACTGGAAACACCATATATTTT
CASSLSGMTGNTIYF
>TRBV18|TRBJ2-7|NA|few
TGTGCCAGCTCACCCACCTGGGACGGGAGCTCCTACGAGCAGTACTTC
CASSPTWDGSSYEQYF
>TRBV2|TRBJ2-2|NA|many
TGTGCCAGCAGTGAAGAAGGACGGGGCACCGGGGAGCTGTTTTTT
CASSEEGRGTGELFF
>TRBV12-3/TRBV12-4|TRBJ1-1|TRBD1|NA
TGTGCCAGCATCCTAGGACAGGGGAACACTGAAGCTTTCTTT
CASILGQGNTEAFF
>TRBV3-1|TRBJ2-3|NA|many
TGTGCCAGCAGCAAGTCCCCCACAGATACGCAGTATTTT
CASSKSPTDTQYF
>TRBV12-3/TRBV12-4|TRBJ2-1|TRBD2|NA
TGTGCCAGCAGCCCCGTAAGTAGCGGGACTGAGCAGTTCTTC
CASSPVSSGTEQFF
>TRBV10-3|TRBJ1-5|NA|few
TGTGCCATCAACGGGGATAATCAGCCCCAGCATTTT
CAINGDNQPQHF
>TRBV6-5|TRBJ2-7|TRBD1|many
TGTGCCAGCAGTCTACAGGGGACGACAGACTACGAGCAGTACTTC
CASSLQGTTDYEQYF
>TRBV7-2|TRBJ2-5|NA|many
TGTGCCAGCAGCGACACAGGAATTGGGGAGACCCAGTACTTC
CASSDTGIGETQYF
>TRBV7-9|TRBJ1-2|NA|NA
TGTGCCAGCAGCTGGGGCTCCTATGGCTACACCTTC
CASSWGSYGYTF
>TRBV29-1|TRBJ2-5|NA|few
TGCAGCGTTGGGGGCAGACAAGAGACCCAGTACTTC
CSVGGRQETQYF
>TRBV29-1|TRBJ2-3|NA|many
TGCAGCGTGAAAATAACTAGCACAGATACGCAGTATTTT
CSVKITSTDTQYF
>TRBV11-2|TRBJ2-1|TRBD2|medium-sized
TGTGCCAGCAGGAAGGGCTCCGGGACTAGCGGGAGCGGTGAGCAGTTCTTC
CASRKGSGTSGSGEQFF
>TRBV3-1|TRBJ2-7|TRBD1|many
TGTGCCAGCAGCCAAGATCTAGGGACAGAGGGTCGGGAGCAGTACTTC
CASSQDLGTEGREQYF
>TRBV7-9|TRBJ2-3|NA|many
TGTGCCAGCAGACGACAGGTAGCTAGCACAGATACGCAGTATTTT
CASRRQVASTDTQYF
>TRBV5-1|TRBJ2-1|TRBD1|many
TGCGCCAGCAGGTTCGCAGGACAGGGAATGAATGAGCAGTTCTTC
CASRFAGQGMNEQFF
>TRBV18|TRBJ2-2|NA|many
TGTGCCAGCGCCAGCCCGACCGGGGAGCTGTTTTTT
CASASPTGELFF
>TRBV5-1|TRBJ1-5|NA|many
TGCGCCAGCAGCTTGGCCATTGACAGCAACAATCAGCCCCAGCATTTT
CASSLAIDSNNQPQHF
>TRBV19|TRBJ2-1|NA|many
TGTGCCAGTAATACGGCAGGGAGGTGGAATGAGCAGTTCTTC
CASNTAGRWNEQFF
>TRBV2|TRBJ2-7|NA|many
TGTGCCAGCAGTGGCAACAGGGGAGGCGAGCAGTACTTC
CASSGNRGGEQYF
>TRBV4-1|TRBJ2-5|TRBD2|few
TGCGCCAGCAGCCAAGAAGGGACTAGCGGGAGGGGAGAGACCCAGTACTTC
CASSQEGTSGRGETQYF
>TRBV5-1|TRBJ2-2|TRBD1|many
TGCGCCAGCAGACTTCCCGGGACAGAGAACACCGGGGAGCTGTTTTTT
CASRLPGTENTGELFF
>TRBV12-3/TRBV12-4|TRBJ2-7|TRBD1|many
TGTGCCAGCAGTTCCCGACAGGGGATAGTGCAGTACTTC
CASSSRQGIVQYF